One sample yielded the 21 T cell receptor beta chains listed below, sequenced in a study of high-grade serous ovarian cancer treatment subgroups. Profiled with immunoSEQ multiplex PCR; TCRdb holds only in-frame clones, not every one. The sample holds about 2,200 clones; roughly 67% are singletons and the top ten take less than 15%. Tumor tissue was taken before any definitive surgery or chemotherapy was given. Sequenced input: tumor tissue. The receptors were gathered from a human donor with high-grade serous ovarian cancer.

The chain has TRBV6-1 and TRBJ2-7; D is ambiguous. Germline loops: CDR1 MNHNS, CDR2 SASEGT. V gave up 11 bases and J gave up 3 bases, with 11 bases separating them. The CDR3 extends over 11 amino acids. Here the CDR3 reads CAVKWGYEQYF. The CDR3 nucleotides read TGTGCCGTCAAATGGGGCTACGAGCAGTACTTC.

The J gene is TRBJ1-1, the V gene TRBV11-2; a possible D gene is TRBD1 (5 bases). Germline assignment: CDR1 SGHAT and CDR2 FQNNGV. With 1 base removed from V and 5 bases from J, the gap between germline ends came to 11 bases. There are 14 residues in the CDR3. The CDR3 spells CASSLGPGGTEAFF. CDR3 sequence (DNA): TGTGCCAGCAGCTTAGGTCCGGGGGGAACTGAAGCTTTCTTT.

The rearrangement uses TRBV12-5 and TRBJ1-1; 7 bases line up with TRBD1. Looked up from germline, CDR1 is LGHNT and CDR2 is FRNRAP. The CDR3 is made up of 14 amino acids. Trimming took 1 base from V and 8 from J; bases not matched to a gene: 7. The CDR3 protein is CASGLAGQWTEAFF. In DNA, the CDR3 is TGTGCTAGTGGTTTGGCGGGACAGTGGACCGAAGCTTTCTTT. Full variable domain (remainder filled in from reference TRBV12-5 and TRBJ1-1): DARVTQTPRHKVTEMGQEVTMRCQPILGHNTVFWYRQTMMQGLELLAYFRNRAPLDDSGMPKDRFSAEMPDATLATLKIQPSEPRDSAVYFCASGLAGQWTEAFFGQGTRLTVV.

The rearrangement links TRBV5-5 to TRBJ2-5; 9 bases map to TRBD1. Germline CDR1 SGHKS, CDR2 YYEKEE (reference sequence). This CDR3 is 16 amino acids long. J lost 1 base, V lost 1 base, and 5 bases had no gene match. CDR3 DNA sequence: TGTGCCAGCAGCTTGCTACAGGGGGCGCCCCAAGAGACCCAGTACTTC. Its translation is CASSLLQGAPQETQYF.

The CDR3 region has the DNA TGTGCCAGCAGCGGACAACAGGGACGAGGGACCGGGGAGCTGTTTTTT. It yields the protein CASSGQQGRGTGELFF. The chain combines TRBV9 with TRBJ2-2; D may be TRBD1 (6 bases). Trimming shortened V by 3 bases and J by 5 bases, and 17 bases separated the two germline ends. Germline CDR1 is SGDLS and CDR2 is YYNGEE. This CDR3 has 16 amino acids.

The CDR3 bases are TGCGCCAGCAGCCGGACACAGAATCTACTAGCCAAAAACATTCAGTACTTC. Its translation: CASSRTQNLLAKNIQYF. The chain has TRBV4-1 and TRBJ2-4; TRBD1 might be the D (5 bases). CDR1 is MGHRA and CDR2 is YSYEKL in the germline V gene. Trimming took 4 bases from V and 0 from J, leaving 16 bases between them. There are 17 residues in the CDR3.

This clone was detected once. CDR3 amino acids: CASSLVGTDIQETQYF. CDR3 bases: TGCGCCAGCAGCTTGGTAGGGACAGATATCCAAGAGACCCAGTACTTC. V usage is TRBV5-1 and J usage is TRBJ2-5; TRBD1 matches 7 bases. J gave up 1 base and V 0 bases, and 6 bases lay outside the gene matches. The CDR3 loop spans 16 amino acids. Germline CDR1 is SGHRS and CDR2 is YFSETQ.

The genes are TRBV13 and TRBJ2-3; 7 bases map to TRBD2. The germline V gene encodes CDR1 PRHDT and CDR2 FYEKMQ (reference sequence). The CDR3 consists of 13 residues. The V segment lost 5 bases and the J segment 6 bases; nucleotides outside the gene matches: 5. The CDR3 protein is CASSPGRGDTQYF. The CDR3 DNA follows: TGTGCCAGCAGCCCTGGGCGGGGGGATACGCAGTATTTT.

CDR3 residues: CASSASPGREAFF. In DNA, the CDR3 is TGTGCCAGCAGCGCTTCCCCCGGGAGGGAAGCTTTCTTT. This sequence joins TRBV5-8 and TRBJ1-1; the D is unclear. The length of the CDR3 is 13 residues. Trimming pared 4 bases from V and 8 bases from J, leaving 15 bases between. Germline V CDR1 and CDR2: SGHTS, YDEGEE.

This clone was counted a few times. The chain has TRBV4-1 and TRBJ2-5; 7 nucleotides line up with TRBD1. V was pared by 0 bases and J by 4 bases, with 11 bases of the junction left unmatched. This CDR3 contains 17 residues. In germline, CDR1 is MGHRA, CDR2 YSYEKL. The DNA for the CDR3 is TGCGCCAGCAGCCAAGATGGGGCAGGGGGTGGGGGAGAGACCCAGTACTTC. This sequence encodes CASSQDGAGGGGETQYF.

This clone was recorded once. The CDR3 sequence: CASSSTQGTGELFF. CDR3 nucleotide sequence: TGCGCCAGCAGCTCCACGCAGGGGACCGGGGAGCTGTTTTTT. The chain links TRBV5-1 to TRBJ2-2; D may be TRBD1 (6 bases). V gave up 3 bases and J gave up 5 bases, with 11 bases separating them. The germline CDR1 and CDR2 sequences are SGHRS and YFSETQ. This CDR3 has 14 amino acids.

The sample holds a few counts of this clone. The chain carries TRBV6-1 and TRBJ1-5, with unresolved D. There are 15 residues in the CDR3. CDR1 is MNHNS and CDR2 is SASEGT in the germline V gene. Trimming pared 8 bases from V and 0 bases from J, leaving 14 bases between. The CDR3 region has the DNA TGTGCCAGCCTCCCTAGCGCTGATAGCAATCAGCCCCAGCATTTT. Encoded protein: CASLPSADSNQPQHF.

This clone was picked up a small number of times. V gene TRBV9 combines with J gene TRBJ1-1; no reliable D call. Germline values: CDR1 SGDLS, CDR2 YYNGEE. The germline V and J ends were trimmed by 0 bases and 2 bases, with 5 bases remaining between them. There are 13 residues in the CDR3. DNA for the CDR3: TGTGCCAGCAGCGTAGGGAGAAACACTGAAGCTTTCTTT. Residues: CASSVGRNTEAFF. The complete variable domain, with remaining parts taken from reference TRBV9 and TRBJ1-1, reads DSGVTQTPKHLITATGQRVTLRCSPRSGDLSVYWYQQSLDQGLQFLIQYYNGEERAKGNILERFSAQQFPDLHSELNLSSLELGDSALYFCASSVGRNTEAFFGQGTRLTVV.

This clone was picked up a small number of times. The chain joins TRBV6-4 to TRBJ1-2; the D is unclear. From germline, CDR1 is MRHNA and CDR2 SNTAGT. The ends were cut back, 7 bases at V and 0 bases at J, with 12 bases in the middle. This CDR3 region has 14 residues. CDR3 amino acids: CASIPTASNYGYTF. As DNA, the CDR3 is TGTGCCAGCATTCCCACAGCCTCTAACTATGGCTACACCTTC.

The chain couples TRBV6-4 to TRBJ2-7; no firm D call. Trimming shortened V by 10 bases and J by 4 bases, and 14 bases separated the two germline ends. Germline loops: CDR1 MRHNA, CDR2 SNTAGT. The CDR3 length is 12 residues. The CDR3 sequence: CAIRSNPYEQYF. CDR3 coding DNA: TGTGCCATCAGGAGCAACCCTTACGAGCAGTACTTC.

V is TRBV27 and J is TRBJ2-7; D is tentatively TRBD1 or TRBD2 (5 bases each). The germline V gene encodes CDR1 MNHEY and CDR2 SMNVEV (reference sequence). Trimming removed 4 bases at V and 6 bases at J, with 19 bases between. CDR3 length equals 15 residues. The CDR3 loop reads CASSSTGTTILEQYF. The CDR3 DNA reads TGTGCCAGCAGTTCGACCGGGACCACTATTCTCGAGCAGTACTTC.

CDR3 region: CASSYGPGGRSSYEQYF. The DNA of the CDR3 is TGTGCCAGCAGTTACGGACCAGGGGGCCGCAGCTCCTACGAGCAGTACTTC. The chain employs TRBV2 and TRBJ2-7; 8 bases are a match to TRBD1. Germline values: CDR1 SNHLY, CDR2 FYNNEI. V dropped 5 bases and J dropped 0; count of bases not matched to a gene: 12. There are 17 residues in the CDR3.

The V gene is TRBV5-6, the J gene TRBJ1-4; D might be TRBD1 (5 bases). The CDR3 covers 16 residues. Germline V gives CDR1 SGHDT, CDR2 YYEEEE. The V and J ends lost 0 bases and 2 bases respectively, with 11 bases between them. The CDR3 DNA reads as TGTGCCAGCAGCTTGGGCGGGGCCCGCACTAATGAAAAACTGTTTTTT. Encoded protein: CASSLGGARTNEKLFF.

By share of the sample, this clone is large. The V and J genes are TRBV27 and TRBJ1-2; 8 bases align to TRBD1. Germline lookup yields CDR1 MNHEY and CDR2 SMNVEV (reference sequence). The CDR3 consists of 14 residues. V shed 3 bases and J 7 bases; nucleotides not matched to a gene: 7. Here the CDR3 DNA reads TGTGCCAGCAGTTTCGTTGGACAGGGTGGTGGCTACACCTTC. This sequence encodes CASSFVGQGGGYTF.

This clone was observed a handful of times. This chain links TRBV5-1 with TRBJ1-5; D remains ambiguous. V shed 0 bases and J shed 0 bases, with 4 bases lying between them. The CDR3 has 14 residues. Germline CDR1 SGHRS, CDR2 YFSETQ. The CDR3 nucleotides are TGCGCCAGCAGCTTGGTTCCTAGCAATCAGCCCCAGCATTTT. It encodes CASSLVPSNQPQHF.

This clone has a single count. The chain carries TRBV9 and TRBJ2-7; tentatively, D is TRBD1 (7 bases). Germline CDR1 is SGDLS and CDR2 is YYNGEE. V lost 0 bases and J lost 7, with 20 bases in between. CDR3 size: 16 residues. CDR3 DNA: TGTGCCAGCAGCGTAGATCAAGGGGGCGTCGGGGGAGAGCAGTACTTC. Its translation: CASSVDQGGVGGEQYF.